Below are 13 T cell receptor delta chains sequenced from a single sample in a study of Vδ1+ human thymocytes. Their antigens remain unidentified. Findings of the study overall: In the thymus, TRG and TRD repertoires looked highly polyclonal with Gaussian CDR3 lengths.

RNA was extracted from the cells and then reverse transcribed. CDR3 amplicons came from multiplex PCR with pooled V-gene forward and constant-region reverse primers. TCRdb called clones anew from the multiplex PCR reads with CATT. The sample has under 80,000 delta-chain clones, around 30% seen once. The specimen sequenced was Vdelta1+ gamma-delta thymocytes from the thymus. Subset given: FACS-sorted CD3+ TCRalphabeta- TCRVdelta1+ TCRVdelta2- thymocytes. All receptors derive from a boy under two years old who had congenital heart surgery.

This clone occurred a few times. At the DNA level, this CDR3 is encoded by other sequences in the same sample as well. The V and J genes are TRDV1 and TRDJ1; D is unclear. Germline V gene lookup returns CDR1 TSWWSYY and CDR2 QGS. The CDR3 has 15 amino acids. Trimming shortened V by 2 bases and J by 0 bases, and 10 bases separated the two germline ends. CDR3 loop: CALGELRGYTDKLIF. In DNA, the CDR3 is TGTGCTCTTGGGGAATTGAGAGGGTACACCGATAAACTCATCTTT.

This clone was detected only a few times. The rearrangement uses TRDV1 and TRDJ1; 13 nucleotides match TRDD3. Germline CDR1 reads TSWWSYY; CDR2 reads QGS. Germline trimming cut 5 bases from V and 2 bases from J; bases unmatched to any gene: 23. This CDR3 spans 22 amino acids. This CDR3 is CALGMGPASQNWGIRVTDKLIF. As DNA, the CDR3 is TGTGCTCTTGGGATGGGGCCCGCGTCACAAAACTGGGGGATACGGGTTACCGATAAACTCATCTTT.

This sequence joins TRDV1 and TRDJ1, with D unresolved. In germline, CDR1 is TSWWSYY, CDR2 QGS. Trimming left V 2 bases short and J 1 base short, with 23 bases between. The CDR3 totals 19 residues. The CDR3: CALGEESTRKPFVTDKLIF. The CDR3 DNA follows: TGTGCTCTTGGGGAAGAATCCACCCGAAAACCTTTTGTCACCGATAAACTCATCTTT.

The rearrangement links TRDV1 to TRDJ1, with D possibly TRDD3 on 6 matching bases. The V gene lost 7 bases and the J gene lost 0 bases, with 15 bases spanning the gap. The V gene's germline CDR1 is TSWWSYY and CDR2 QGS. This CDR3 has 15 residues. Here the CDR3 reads CALVGGMLYTDKLIF. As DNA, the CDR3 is TGTGCTCTTGTGGGGGGAATGTTGTACACCGATAAACTCATCTTT.

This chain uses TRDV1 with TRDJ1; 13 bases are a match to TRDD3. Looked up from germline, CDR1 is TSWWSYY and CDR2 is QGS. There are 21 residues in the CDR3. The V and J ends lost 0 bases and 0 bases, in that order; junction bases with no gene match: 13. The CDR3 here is CALGELVRTGGYALNTDKLIF. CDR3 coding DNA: TGTGCTCTTGGGGAACTAGTCCGTACTGGGGGATACGCACTAAACACCGATAAACTCATCTTT.

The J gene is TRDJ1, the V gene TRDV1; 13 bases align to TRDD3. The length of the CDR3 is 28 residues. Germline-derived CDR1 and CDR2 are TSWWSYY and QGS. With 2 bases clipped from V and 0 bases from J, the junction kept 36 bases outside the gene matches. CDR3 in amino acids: CALGEWGKEVTRVLLGDTPREYTDKLIF. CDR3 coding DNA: TGTGCTCTTGGGGAATGGGGGAAGGAGGTCACGCGTGTCCTACTGGGGGATACGCCGCGAGAGTACACCGATAAACTCATCTTT.

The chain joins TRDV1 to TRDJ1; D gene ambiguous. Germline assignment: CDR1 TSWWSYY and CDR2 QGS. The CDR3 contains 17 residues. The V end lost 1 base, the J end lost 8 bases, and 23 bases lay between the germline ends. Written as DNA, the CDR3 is TGTGCTCTTGGGGAACCTCCCCTAGTGGGCTACCCGGGGAAACTCATCTTT. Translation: CALGEPPLVGYPGKLIF.

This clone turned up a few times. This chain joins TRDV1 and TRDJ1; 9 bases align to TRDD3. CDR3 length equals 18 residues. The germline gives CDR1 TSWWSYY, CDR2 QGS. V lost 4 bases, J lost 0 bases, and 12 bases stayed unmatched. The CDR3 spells CALGGAGVDWGNTDKLIF. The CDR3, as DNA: TGTGCTCTTGGGGGCGCGGGGGTCGACTGGGGGAACACCGATAAACTCATCTTT.

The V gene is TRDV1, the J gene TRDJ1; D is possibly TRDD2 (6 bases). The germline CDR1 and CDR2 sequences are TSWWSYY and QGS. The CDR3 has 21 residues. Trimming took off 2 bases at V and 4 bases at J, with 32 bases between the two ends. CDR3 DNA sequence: TGTGCTCTTGGGGAATTATCCTACGTAGCGTCGTACTGGACGAACGGCGATAAACTCATCTTT. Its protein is CALGELSYVASYWTNGDKLIF.

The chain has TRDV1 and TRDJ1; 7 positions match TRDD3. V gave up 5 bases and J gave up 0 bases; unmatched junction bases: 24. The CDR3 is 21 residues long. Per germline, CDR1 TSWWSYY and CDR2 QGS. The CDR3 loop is CALGPTRPGAGYTKYTDKLIF. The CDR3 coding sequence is TGTGCTCTTGGGCCAACTAGGCCAGGCGCGGGATACACAAAGTACACCGATAAACTCATCTTT.

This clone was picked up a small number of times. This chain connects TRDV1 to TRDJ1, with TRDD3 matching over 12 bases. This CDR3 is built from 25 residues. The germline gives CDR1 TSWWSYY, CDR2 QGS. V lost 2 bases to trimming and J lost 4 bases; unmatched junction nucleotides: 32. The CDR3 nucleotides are TGTGCTCTTGGGGAAAGTCCTTCCCTAACCGGGGTCTGGGGGATACGCGGCGGGTGTGTCGATAAACTCATCTTT. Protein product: CALGESPSLTGVWGIRGGCVDKLIF.

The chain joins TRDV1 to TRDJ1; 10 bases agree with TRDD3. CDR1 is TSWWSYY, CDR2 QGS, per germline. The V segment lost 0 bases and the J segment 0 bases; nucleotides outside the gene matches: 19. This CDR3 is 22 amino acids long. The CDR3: CALGELGPLRGIRTGYTDKLIF. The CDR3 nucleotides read TGTGCTCTTGGGGAACTAGGTCCTCTCCGGGGGATACGAACGGGGTACACCGATAAACTCATCTTT.

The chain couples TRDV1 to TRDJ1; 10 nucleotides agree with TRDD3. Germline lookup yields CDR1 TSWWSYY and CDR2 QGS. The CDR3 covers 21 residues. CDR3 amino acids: CAVSTPTYLGDNILYTDKLIF. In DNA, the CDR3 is TGTGCAGTTTCGACCCCTACCTACCTGGGGGATAATATCCTATACACCGATAAACTCATCTTT.